A single sample is the source of the 16 T cell receptor beta chains below, sequenced in a study of blood T cell repertoires in COVID-19. Sequencing used immunoSEQ multiplex PCR; TCRdb keeps in-frame clones, though not all of them. This sample has 150,000 to 200,000 clones; about 80% occur once, and the top ten carry 20% to 25%. The sequencing input was peripheral blood. These receptor sequences come from a woman over 75 with acute or convalescent COVID-19.

The genes are TRBV29-1 and TRBJ2-3, with 13 bases lining up with TRBD2. CDR1 SQVTM and CDR2 ANQGSEA come from the germline V gene. V trimming: 3 bases; J trimming: 4 bases; junction bases outside the gene matches: 4. This CDR3 has 15 amino acids. The CDR3 protein is CSVDGTSGMPDTQYF. DNA of the CDR3: TGCAGCGTTGATGGGACTAGCGGGATGCCAGATACGCAGTATTTT.

The chain uses TRBV5-5 and TRBJ1-2; D is perhaps TRBD1 (5 bases). CDR1 and CDR2 (germline): SGHKS, YYEKEE (reference sequence). V was clipped by 0 bases and J by 2 bases, with 11 bases between them. This CDR3 region has 15 residues. The CDR3 region has the DNA TGTGCCAGCAGCTTGGATGACAGAAGAAACTATGGCTACACCTTC. It is translated as CASSLDDRRNYGYTF.

A single count supports this clone. The chain links TRBV4-3 to TRBJ2-7, with D tentatively TRBD2 (6 bases). The CDR3 is 13 amino acids. V was cut by 4 bases and J by 5 bases, with 12 bases left in between. The germline CDR1 and CDR2 sequences are LGHNA and YSLEER. The CDR3 loop reads CASSRGGTHEQYF. CDR3 nucleotides: TGCGCCAGCAGCCGGGGAGGCACCCACGAGCAGTACTTC.

The chain links TRBV5-8 to TRBJ1-5; D remains unclear. The ends were cut back, 0 bases at V and 1 base at J, with 8 bases in the middle. The CDR3 runs 15 residues. Germline CDR1 is SGHTS and CDR2 is YDEGEE. The DNA for the CDR3 is TGTGCCAGCAGCTTGGCCTGGCGGAGCAATCAGCCCCAGCATTTT. Its protein product is CASSLAWRSNQPQHF.

The V gene is TRBV11-2, the J gene TRBJ2-7; TRBD2 agrees at 7 bases. Germline loops: CDR1 SGHAT, CDR2 FQNNGV. The ends lost 1 base at V and 4 bases at J; junction bases unmatched: 7. This CDR3 spans 15 amino acids. CDR3 bases: TGTGCCAGCAGCTTAGCGGGGGGACCCCTTTACGAGCAGTACTTC. Its protein is CASSLAGGPLYEQYF.

V is TRBV10-3 and J is TRBJ1-5; 9 nucleotides align to TRBD1. The CDR3 covers 14 residues. CDR1 is ENHRY and CDR2 is SYGVKD in the germline V gene. V was clipped by 10 bases and J by 4 bases; unmatched bases: 8. In nucleotides, the CDR3 is TGTGCCACACAACAGGGGGCCGGTAATCAGCCCCAGCATTTT. Amino acids: CATQQGAGNQPQHF.

This chain connects TRBV5-6 to TRBJ1-1, with D possibly matching TRBD1 (6 bases). Between the trimmed V and J ends, which lost 4 bases and 5 bases, there was a span of 9 bases. Per germline, CDR1 SGHDT and CDR2 YYEEEE. The CDR3 runs 12 residues. CDR3 protein: CASSPGVTEAFF. CDR3 bases: TGTGCCAGCAGCCCAGGGGTGACTGAAGCTTTCTTT. The entire variable domain, with the rest obtained from reference TRBV5-6 and TRBJ1-1, is as follows: DAGVTQSPTHLIKTRGQQVTLRCSPKSGHDTVSWYQQALGQGPQFIFQYYEEEERQRGNFPDRFSGHQFPNYSSELNVNALLLGDSALYLCASSPGVTEAFFGQGTRLTVV.

This clone appeared a few times. V is TRBV3-1 (or the pseudogene TRBV3-2) and J is TRBJ1-4, with 7 bases identical to TRBD1. V gave up 6 bases and J gave up 3 bases; unmatched junction bases: 7. The CDR3 is made up of 15 amino acids. Germline lookup yields CDR1 LGHDT and CDR2 YNNKEL (reference sequence). CDR3 bases: TGTGCCAGCAGACCGAGGGGGCTCGCTAATGAAAAACTGTTTTTT. Residues: CASRPRGLANEKLFF.

The chain is built from TRBV7-9 and TRBJ2-2; 7 nucleotides match TRBD2. The J segment lost 7 bases and the V segment lost 1 base, leaving 9 bases of the junction unmatched. CDR3 length equals 16 residues. Germline V CDR1 and CDR2: SEHNR, FQNEAQ (reference sequence). The DNA of the CDR3 is TGTGCCAGCAGCTTAGGCGCAGCGGGACTAAGCGGGGAGCTGTTTTTT. Protein product: CASSLGAAGLSGELFF.

The chain links TRBV5-8 to TRBJ1-1, with 8 bases fitting TRBD1. CDR3 length: 12 residues. Germline V gene sequence: CDR1 SGHTS, CDR2 YDEGEE. With V trimmed by 4 bases and J by 6 bases, 2 bases remained unmatched. This CDR3 reads CASSRRGPEAFF. Written as DNA, the CDR3 is TGTGCCAGCAGCCGCAGGGGGCCTGAAGCTTTCTTT.

This chain uses TRBV2 with TRBJ1-1; possibly TRBD1 for D (6 bases). Trimming took off 4 bases at V and 0 bases at J, with 21 bases between the two ends. Germline-derived CDR1 and CDR2 are SNHLY and FYNNEI. CDR3 size: 18 residues. Here the CDR3 DNA reads TGTGCCAGCAGTGCGTATCGGACAGATGGATATTTGAACACTGAAGCTTTCTTT. Its translation is CASSAYRTDGYLNTEAFF.

The CDR3 region has the DNA TGCGCCAGCAGCACTATAGGGGTCACTGAAGCTTTCTTT. This encodes CASSTIGVTEAFF. This chain connects TRBV4-1 to TRBJ1-1; the D gene is possibly TRBD1 (5 bases). The CDR3 loop spans 13 amino acids. Germline V gene data show CDR1 as MGHRA and CDR2 as YSYEKL. Trimming took off 5 bases at V and 4 bases at J, with 11 bases between the two ends.

The table lists this clone with a count of one. The rearrangement joins TRBV5-6 to TRBJ2-2; D may be TRBD2 (5 bases). The V and J ends lost 4 bases and 1 base respectively, with 14 bases between them. This CDR3 is built from 16 residues. Germline values: CDR1 SGHDT, CDR2 YYEEEE. The CDR3 region has the DNA TGTGCCAGCAGCCCTTTACGTGGGAGGAACACCGGGGAGCTGTTTTTT. The encoded protein is CASSPLRGRNTGELFF. Combining the CDR3 with reference TRBV5-6 and TRBJ2-2 gives the whole variable domain DAGVTQSPTHLIKTRGQQVTLRCSPKSGHDTVSWYQQALGQGPQFIFQYYEEEERQRGNFPDRFSGHQFPNYSSELNVNALLLGDSALYLCASSPLRGRNTGELFFGEGSRLTVL.

This clone has only a few counts. This chain uses TRBV9 with TRBJ2-1, with 7 positions matching TRBD2. V gave up 3 bases and J gave up 7 bases; unmatched junction bases: 7. CDR3 length: 14 amino acids. CDR1 is SGDLS and CDR2 is YYNGEE in the germline V gene. For the CDR3, the DNA is TGTGCCAGCAGCGACGGGAGGCCGGGGAATGAGCAGTTCTTC. It codes for CASSDGRPGNEQFF.

This chain connects TRBV7-9 to TRBJ2-7, with D uncertain. The CDR3 contains 11 residues. V was clipped by 5 bases and J by 1 base, with 3 bases between them. CDR1 and CDR2 from the germline V gene are SEHNR and FQNEAQ (reference sequence). CDR3 in amino acids: CASSPSYEQYF. CDR3 nucleotides: TGTGCCAGCAGCCCTTCCTACGAGCAGTACTTC. The full variable domain, in which reference TRBV7-9 and TRBJ2-7 provide the parts outside the CDR3, is DTGVSQNPRHKITKRGQNVTFRCDPISEHNRLYWYRQTLGQGPEFLTYFQNEAQLEKSRLLSDRFSAERPKGSFSTLEIQRTEQGDSAMYLCASSPSYEQYFGPGTRLTVT.

The V gene is TRBV7-6, the J gene TRBJ1-6, with D perhaps TRBD1 (6 bases). The CDR3 has 18 residues. V lost 5 bases and J lost 3, with 20 bases in between. The V gene's germline CDR1 is SGHVS and CDR2 FNYEAQ. The CDR3 DNA reads TGTGCCAGCAGCCGACCCAGCGGACAGCCTAGCTATAATTCACCCCTCCACTTT. The encoded protein is CASSRPSGQPSYNSPLHF.